This TCR beta chain originates from a study of blood T cell repertoires in COVID-19. The repertoire was sequenced with immunoSEQ multiplex PCR; TCRdb's copy has only in-frame clones and lacks some. The table has 130,000 or so clones, 75% to 90% seen once. The CDR3 sequence is 15 residues long. Germline V lookup: CDR1 LNHDA, CDR2 SQIVND (reference sequence). Germline trimming cut 6 bases from V and 3 bases from J; bases unmatched to any gene: 6. The clonotype was recovered from a man over 45 with active or convalescent COVID-19. What was sequenced was peripheral blood. The chain has TRBV19 and TRBJ1-5; 9 nucleotides align to TRBD1. Here the CDR3 DNA reads TGTGCCAGTAGCCGGGGACAGGGTGACAATCAGCCCCAGCATTTT. Amino acids: CASSRGQGDNQPQHF.